This entry describes one T cell receptor (beta chain). Its specificity is not known. The V gene's germline CDR1 is ENHRY and CDR2 SYGVKD. This CDR3 spans 15 amino acids. V dropped 4 bases and J dropped 1; count of bases not matched to a gene: 5. The method for making cDNA was 5'RACE, and it used 10-nucleotide random UMIs. From 15-18 subjects, each sequencing run yielded over 170 million TCR-beta sequences. TCRdb re-derived calls from the 5' RACE reads in MiXCR, one entry per CDR3 protein. Of more than 75,000 distinct CDR3 sequences in the sample, under 4.5% were seen once. This sample stems from a study of neurological immune-mediated disorders. Points from the study as a whole: The greatest TCR clonal expansion occurred in HTLV-1-associated myelopathy and the least in multiple sclerosis, which fell below healthy controls.

The TCR sequence derives from a woman aged 50 to 65 with multiple sclerosis. The sample comprised PBMCs. This chain joins TRBV10-3 and TRBJ2-3; 7 bases match TRBD2. In DNA, the CDR3 is TGTGCCATCAGTGCGGAACGGGGGGGCACAGATACGCAGTATTTT. The encoded protein is CAISAERGGTDTQYF.